The present T cell receptor beta chain was sequenced within a study of T cells in women clearing cervical HPV infection. The CDR3 has 13 amino acids. The V end lost 3 bases, the J end lost 5 bases, and 10 bases lay between the germline ends. This table comes from immunoSEQ multiplex PCR, and its TCRdb copy is limited to in-frame clones, with some not included. Its table records about 31,000 clones. On this clone: Read coverage stops 3 residues before the CDR3 terminus; the germline J gene supplies the remainder.

This TCR derives from a woman between 18 and 70 years old with a cervical HPV16 infection that either progressed to CIN3+ or cleared (not recorded which). The genes are TRBV12-3 or TRBV12-4 and TRBJ2-5; TRBD1 might be the D (6 bases). Sequenced sample: blood buffy coat. The DNA read from the CDR3 is TGTGCCAGCAGTTTGTCAGGGGTGGAGACC. Translation gives CASSLSGVET. The whole CDR3 sequence reads CASSLSGVETQYF.